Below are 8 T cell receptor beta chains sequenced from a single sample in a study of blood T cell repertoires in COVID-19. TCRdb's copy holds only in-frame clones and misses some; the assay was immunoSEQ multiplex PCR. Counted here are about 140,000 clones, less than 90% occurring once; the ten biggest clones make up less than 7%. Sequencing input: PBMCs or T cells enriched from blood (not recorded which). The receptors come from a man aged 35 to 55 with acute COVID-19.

CDR3 nucleotides: TGTGCCACCAGTAGGACAAGCGGGGGGCTGGGGCTGGAGACCCAGTACTTC. This translates into CATSRTSGGLGLETQYF. This chain joins TRBV24-1 and TRBJ2-5; 9 bases align to TRBD2. With V trimmed by 6 bases and J by 5 bases, 15 bases remained unmatched. CDR1 is KGHDR, CDR2 SFDVKD, per germline. This CDR3 has 17 residues.

CDR3 region: CASSPPGGTEQFF. The CDR3 DNA follows: TGTGCCAGCAGCCCTCCCGGGGGGACTGAGCAGTTCTTC. This sequence joins TRBV7-6 and TRBJ2-1; the match to TRBD2 covers 7 bases. Germline V gene lookup returns CDR1 SGHVS and CDR2 FNYEAQ. V dropped 5 bases and J dropped 9; count of bases not matched to a gene: 7. The length of the CDR3 is 13 residues.

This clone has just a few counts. CDR3 sequence: CASSVGEAGEFTDTQYF. CDR3 sequence (DNA): TGTGCCAGCAGCGTAGGGGAGGCGGGAGAGTTCACAGATACGCAGTATTTT. The chain has TRBV9 and TRBJ2-3, with 7 bases lining up with TRBD2. The junction had 9 bases not matched to a gene; V was cut back by 0 bases and J by 2 bases. The CDR3 extends over 17 amino acids. CDR1 is SGDLS, CDR2 YYNGEE, per germline.

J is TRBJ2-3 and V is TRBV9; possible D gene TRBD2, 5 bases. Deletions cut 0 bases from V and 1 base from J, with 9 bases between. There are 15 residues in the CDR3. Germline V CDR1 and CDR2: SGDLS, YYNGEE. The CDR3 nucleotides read TGTGCCAGCAGCGTAGGCGGGCGTGGCACAGATACGCAGTATTTT. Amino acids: CASSVGGRGTDTQYF.

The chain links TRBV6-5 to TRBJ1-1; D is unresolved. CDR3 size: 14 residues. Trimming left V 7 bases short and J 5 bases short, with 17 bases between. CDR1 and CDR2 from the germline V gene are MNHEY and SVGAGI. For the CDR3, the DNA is TGTGCCAGCACCCCGACTAGCGAGGGAACTGAAGCTTTCTTT. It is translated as CASTPTSEGTEAFF.

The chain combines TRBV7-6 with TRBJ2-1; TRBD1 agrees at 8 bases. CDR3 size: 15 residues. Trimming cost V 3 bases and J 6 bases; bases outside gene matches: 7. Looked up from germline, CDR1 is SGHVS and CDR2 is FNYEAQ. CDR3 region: CASSFSSGQGNEQFF. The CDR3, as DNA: TGTGCCAGCAGCTTTTCATCCGGACAGGGCAATGAGCAGTTCTTC.

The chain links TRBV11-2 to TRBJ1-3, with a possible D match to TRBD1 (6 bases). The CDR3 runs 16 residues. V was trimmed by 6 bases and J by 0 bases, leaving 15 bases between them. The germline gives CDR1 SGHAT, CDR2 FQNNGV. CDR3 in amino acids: CASRRLGDTSGNTIYF. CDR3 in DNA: TGTGCCAGCAGGAGGCTGGGGGACACCTCTGGAAACACCATATATTTT.

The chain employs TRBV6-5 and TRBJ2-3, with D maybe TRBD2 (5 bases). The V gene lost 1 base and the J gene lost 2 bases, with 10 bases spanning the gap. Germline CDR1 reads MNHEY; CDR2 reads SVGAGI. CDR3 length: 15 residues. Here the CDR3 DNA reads TGTGCCAGCAGTTACTACGGGGTTTCCACAGATACGCAGTATTTT. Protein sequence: CASSYYGVSTDTQYF.